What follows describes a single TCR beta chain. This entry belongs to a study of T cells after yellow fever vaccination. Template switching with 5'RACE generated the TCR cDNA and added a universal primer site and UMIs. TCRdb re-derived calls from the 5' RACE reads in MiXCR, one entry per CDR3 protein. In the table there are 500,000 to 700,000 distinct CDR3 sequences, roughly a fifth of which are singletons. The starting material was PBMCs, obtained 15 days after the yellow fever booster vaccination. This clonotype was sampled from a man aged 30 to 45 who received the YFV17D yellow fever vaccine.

The CDR3 reads CAISESTESGSQETQYF. CDR3 coding DNA: TGTGCCATCAGTGAGTCAACCGAAAGCGGGAGCCAAGAGACCCAGTACTTC. The J gene is TRBJ2-5, the V gene TRBV10-3; 8 bases fit TRBD2. CDR1 ENHRY and CDR2 SYGVKD come from the germline V gene. After removal of 0 bases from V and 1 base from J, the junction contained 7 bases not matched to a gene. CDR3 length equals 17 residues.